This T cell receptor beta chain was identified during a study of response to subunit inactivated influenza vaccine. One entry per CDR3 protein, called by TCRdb with MiXCR from the RT-PCR reads. The data contain over 150,000 distinct CDR3 sequences, roughly a tenth of them seen just once; the ten biggest clones take up 35% to 40%. Per the germline V gene, CDR1 is SGHAT and CDR2 is FQNNGV. This CDR3 spans 16 amino acids. V lost 5 bases and J lost 0, with 14 bases in between. This clonotype was detected only a few times. This material consisted of CD8+ T cells sorted from PBMCs, taken less than 30 months after vaccination. The receptor's source is a man between 50 and 69 years old who received an inactivated influenza vaccine. The chain has TRBV11-2 and TRBJ2-1, with D possibly being TRBD2 (6 bases). This CDR3 reads CASSAARLVSYNEQFF. CDR3 sequence (DNA): TGTGCCAGCAGCGCCGCGAGACTAGTCTCCTACAATGAGCAGTTCTTC. The complete variable domain, with remaining parts taken from reference TRBV11-2 and TRBJ2-1, reads EAGVAQSPRYKIIEKRQSVAFWCNPISGHATLYWYQQILGQGPKLLIQFQNNGVVDDSQLPKDRFSAERLKGVDSTLKIQPAKLEDSAVYLCASSAARLVSYNEQFFGPGTRLTVL.